This T cell receptor (beta chain) was identified in a study of T cells in localized non-small cell lung cancer. Findings and caveats of the study: Uninvolved adjacent lung showed peak T cell clonality, exceeding tumor. Out of the top 100 tumor clones, a median about 50 were seen in adjacent lung.

Germline loops: CDR1 SNHLY, CDR2 FYNNEI. The CDR3 spans 14 residues. Trimming cost V 6 bases and J 1 base; bases outside gene matches: 3. With respect to this clone: Antigen specificity is unknown.

Method: immunoSEQ multiplex PCR; TCRdb's copy keeps in-frame clones and lacks some. In the table there are about 19,000 clones, 75% to 95% of which are singletons. Sequencing was performed on peripheral blood, taken before any cancer treatment. The chain couples TRBV2 to TRBJ2-3, with 8 bases identical to TRBD1. This clonotype was sampled from a male donor aged 60 or over with stage I squamous cell lung carcinoma. CDR3 bases: TGTGCCAGCAGCGGACAGGGAGGCACAGATACGCAGTATTTT. It translates to CASSGQGGTDTQYF.